This is a list of T cell receptor beta chains from one sample in a study of cytomegalovirus exposure and HLA in healthy donors. Profiling relied on immunoSEQ multiplex PCR, and the TCRdb table lists in-frame clones only, not all of them. The table lists about 180,000 clones, 80% of them singletons. The specimen was PBMCs. All receptors derive from a girl aged 10 to 17 in good health and CMV-seropositive. The CDR3 runs from the conserved cysteine through the conserved F or W. A D gene is named only where the DNA matches it firmly. Only part of the rows carry a size: once, few, many, or a class if the clone is expanded.

cdr3_nt | cdr3_aa | j_call | clone_size | d_call | v_call
TGTGCCAGTAGCACCGGGACAGGGGGTTCTGGAAACACCATATATTTT | CASSTGTGGSGNTIYF | TRBJ1-3 | . | TRBD1 | TRBV19
TGTGCCAGCAGCCCGAGAGACTGGACAGGGATAAGTAACACTGAAGCTTTCTTT | CASSPRDWTGISNTEAFF | TRBJ1-1 | . | TRBD1 | TRBV5-5
TGTGCCAGCAGCTTAGGCGGGGCTAGCGGGAGGGGGAATGAGCAGTTCTTC | CASSLGGASGRGNEQFF | TRBJ2-1 | . | TRBD2 | TRBV7-9
TGCGCCAGCAGCTTGGGGCAGGCTTACAATGAGCAGTTCTTC | CASSLGQAYNEQFF | TRBJ2-1 | . | . | TRBV5-1
TGTGCCAGCAGCTTAGAACTACTTACCTACGAGCAGTACTTC | CASSLELLTYEQYF | TRBJ2-7 | . | . | TRBV7-2
TGTGCCAGCAGCGTCACTCTGTGGCGGGAGGGCTCCAATGAGCAGTTCTTC | CASSVTLWREGSNEQFF | TRBJ2-1 | . | TRBD2 | TRBV9
TGTGCCAGCAGTTTCCGACTAGGAAGGAATGAGCAGTTCTTC | CASSFRLGRNEQFF | TRBJ2-1 | few | . | TRBV5-8
TGTGCCAGCAGTCGGGGTTCGTTGCGGTACGAGCAGTACTTC | CASSRGSLRYEQYF | TRBJ2-7 | . | . | TRBV28
TGTGCCAGCAGCTTGGGGACAGTTTATGGCTACACCTTC | CASSLGTVYGYTF | TRBJ1-2 | . | . | TRBV5-6
TGTGCCAGCAGCGAGCTTCGGACAGTTTATGAAGCTTTCTTT | CASSELRTVYEAFF | TRBJ1-1 | . | . | TRBV27
TGTGCCAGCTCATCCATGACAGGGGGCTTAGAAGTAACTGAAGCTTTCTTT | CASSSMTGGLEVTEAFF | TRBJ1-1 | . | TRBD1 | TRBV18
TGCAGCGTCCCCGGGCGGGGAGATACGCAGTATTTT | CSVPGRGDTQYF | TRBJ2-3 | . | . | TRBV29-1
TGTGCCAGTAGTATTCAGGTGCAGTACGAGCAGTACTTC | CASSIQVQYEQYF | TRBJ2-7 | . | . | TRBV19
TGTGCCAGCAGCTCCCGATCCGGGGGAGGAACTGAAGCTTTCTTT | CASSSRSGGGTEAFF | TRBJ1-1 | . | . | TRBV5-4
TGTGCCAGCAGCTTTTTGGCGGCCGGGGAGCTGTTTTTT | CASSFLAAGELFF | TRBJ2-2 | . | . | TRBV7-2
TGTGCCAGCTCACCACCTTCAGCGCGGGGTGAGCAGTTCTTC | CASSPPSARGEQFF | TRBJ2-1 | . | . | TRBV18
TGTGCCACCAGCAGAGAGAAGGCAGGGCGCAATCAGCCCCAGCATTTT | CATSREKAGRNQPQHF | TRBJ1-5 | . | . | TRBV15
TGTGCCAGCAGTTACTGGACAGGGGGCACTGAAGCTTTCTTT | CASSYWTGGTEAFF | TRBJ1-1 | . | TRBD1 | TRBV6-5
TGTGCCAGCAGCCCGGGACTAGCGGGAGAGACCGGGGAGCTGTTTTTT | CASSPGLAGETGELFF | TRBJ2-2 | . | TRBD2 | TRBV6-6
TGCGCCAGCAGCTTGGGGGACAGGGATGATGAAAAACTGTTTTTT | CASSLGDRDDEKLFF | TRBJ1-4 | . | TRBD1 | TRBV5-1